This is a list of T cell receptor beta chains from one sample in a study of T cell repertoires in cytomegalovirus infection. TCRdb recomputed calls from the reads with MiXCR, one row per CDR3 protein. The sample has approximately 260,000 distinct CDR3 sequences; over 15% are singletons. Sequences were obtained from CD8+ T cells from PBMCs. These receptors all stem from a human donor in good health (CMV status not recorded). Some clones in this sample may be carry-over from other donors' samples. CDR3s include the opening cysteine and the closing phenylalanine or tryptophan. The D gene is left open where the match is weak. Where a row states a size, it is once, few, many or the class of an expanded clone; other rows omit it.

j_call,v_call,clone_size,d_call,cdr3_nt,cdr3_aa
TRBJ1-1,TRBV7-2,few,-,TGTGCCAGCAGCTTAACAATCGGCATCCCTGAAGCTTTCTTT,CASSLTIGIPEAFF
TRBJ2-7,TRBV29-1,-,-,TGCAGCGTCTTTCACGGAGGGTATCAGTACTTC,CSVFHGGYQYF
TRBJ2-1,TRBV7-2,-,TRBD2,TGTGCCAGCAGCCCGATACTAGCGGGGGACCACTCCTACAATGAGCAGTTCTTC,CASSPILAGDHSYNEQFF
TRBJ1-2,TRBV7-8,many,-,TGTGCCAGCAGCTTGGAACAGACTTCTAACTATGGCTACACCTTC,CASSLEQTSNYGYTF
TRBJ1-1,TRBV29-1,-,-,TGCAGCGTTGAAGATCTGGGCACTTCAGGGGACACTGAAGCTTTCTTT,CSVEDLGTSGDTEAFF
TRBJ2-3,TRBV20-1,few,-,TGCAGTGCTAGAGATTTGCACAGCTCAATCGCTTCAGATACGCAGTATTTT,CSARDLHSSIASDTQYF
TRBJ2-7,TRBV28,-,TRBD2,TGTGCCAGCAGAGAACTTTCATCACTAGCGGGCGGGTCCTACGAGCAGTACTTC,CASRELSSLAGGSYEQYF
TRBJ2-1,TRBV29-1,-,TRBD2,TGCAGCGTTGTCCTCGGGGGGGCCGACAATGAGCAGTTCTTC,CSVVLGGADNEQFF
TRBJ2-6,TRBV6-2/TRBV6-3,many,-,TGTGCCAGCAGTTACCGGGGTAGCTCTGGGGCCAACGTCCTGACTTTC,CASSYRGSSGANVLTF
TRBJ2-7,TRBV4-1,-,TRBD2,TGCGCCAGCAGCCAAGAAAGTCTAGCGGGGGGGTTCTACGAGCAGTACTTC,CASSQESLAGGFYEQYF
TRBJ2-1,TRBV7-3,few,TRBD2,TGTGCCAGCAGCTTAAGCGGGGGAGACTACAATGAGCAGTTCTTC,CASSLSGGDYNEQFF
TRBJ2-5,TRBV9,-,-,TGTGCCAGCAGCCCCCTCTCAGGAGTTGGGGAGACCCAGTACTTC,CASSPLSGVGETQYF
TRBJ2-5,TRBV5-1,-,TRBD2,TGCGCCAGCAGCAGAAAACCCGGGACTAGCGGGGCGGACCAAGAGACCCAGTACTTC,CASSRKPGTSGADQETQYF
TRBJ1-6,TRBV28,-,-,TGTGCCAGCAGTTTAAGAGGGGCGCGAAATTCACCCCTCCACTTT,CASSLRGARNSPLHF
TRBJ2-1,TRBV6-2/TRBV6-3,-,-,TGTGCCAGCAGTAGACCGGGACCCGCCAATGAGCAGTTCTTC,CASSRPGPANEQFF
TRBJ2-2,TRBV6-2/TRBV6-3,-,TRBD2,TGTGCCAGCAGTTTGGGGACTAGCGGGGTGAACACCGGGGAGCTGTTTTTT,CASSLGTSGVNTGELFF